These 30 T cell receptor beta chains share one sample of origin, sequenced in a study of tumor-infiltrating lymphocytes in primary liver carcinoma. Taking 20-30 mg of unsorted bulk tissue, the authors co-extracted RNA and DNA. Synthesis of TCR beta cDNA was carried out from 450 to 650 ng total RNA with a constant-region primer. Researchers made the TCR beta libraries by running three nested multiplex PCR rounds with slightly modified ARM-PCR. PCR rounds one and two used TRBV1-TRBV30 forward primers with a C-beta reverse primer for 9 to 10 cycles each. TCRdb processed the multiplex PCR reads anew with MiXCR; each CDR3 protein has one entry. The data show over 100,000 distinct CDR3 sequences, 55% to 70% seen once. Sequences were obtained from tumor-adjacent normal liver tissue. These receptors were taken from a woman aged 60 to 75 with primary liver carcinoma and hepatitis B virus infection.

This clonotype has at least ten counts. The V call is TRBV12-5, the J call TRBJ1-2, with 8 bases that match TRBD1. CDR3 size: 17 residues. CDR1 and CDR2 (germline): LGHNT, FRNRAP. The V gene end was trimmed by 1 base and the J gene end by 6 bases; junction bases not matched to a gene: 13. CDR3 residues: CASGLATGDLRMNGYTF. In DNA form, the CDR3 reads TGTGCTAGTGGTTTGGCGACAGGGGATCTCCGCATGAATGGCTACACCTTC.

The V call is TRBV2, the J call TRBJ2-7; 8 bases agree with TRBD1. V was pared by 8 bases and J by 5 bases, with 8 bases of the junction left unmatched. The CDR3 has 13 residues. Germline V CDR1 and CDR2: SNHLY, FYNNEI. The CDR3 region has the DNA TGTGCCAGCGGAGGACAGGGTCCCCACGAGCAGTACTTC. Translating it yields CASGGQGPHEQYF.

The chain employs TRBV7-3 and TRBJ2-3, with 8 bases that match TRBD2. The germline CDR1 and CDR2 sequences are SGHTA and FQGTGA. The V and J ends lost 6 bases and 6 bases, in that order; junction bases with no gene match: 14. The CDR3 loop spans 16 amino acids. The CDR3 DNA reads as TGTGCCAGCAGAGGGGGAATGTCGGGAGGGCTGGATACGCAGTATTTT. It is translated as CASRGGMSGGLDTQYF.

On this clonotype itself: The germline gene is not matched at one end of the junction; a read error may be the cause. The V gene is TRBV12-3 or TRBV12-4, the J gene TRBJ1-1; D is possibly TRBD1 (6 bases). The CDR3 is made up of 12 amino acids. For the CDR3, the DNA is TGTGTCAGCAATTTAACGGGGGGCAGGGCTTTCTTT. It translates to CVSNLTGGRAFF.

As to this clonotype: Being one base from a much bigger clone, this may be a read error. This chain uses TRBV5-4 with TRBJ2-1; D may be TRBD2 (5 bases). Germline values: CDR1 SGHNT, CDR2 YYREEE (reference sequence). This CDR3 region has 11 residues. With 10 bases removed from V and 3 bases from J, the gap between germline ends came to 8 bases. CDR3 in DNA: TGTGCCGGAAGCGGCTACAATGAGCAGTTCTTC. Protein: CAGSGYNEQFF.

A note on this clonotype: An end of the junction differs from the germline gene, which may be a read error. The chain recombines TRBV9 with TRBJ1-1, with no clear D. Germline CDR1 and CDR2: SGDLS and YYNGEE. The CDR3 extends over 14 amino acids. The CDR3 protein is CARSVGGLNTEAFF. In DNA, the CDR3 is TGTGCCCGCAGCGTCGGTGGATTGAACACTGAAGCTTTCTTT.

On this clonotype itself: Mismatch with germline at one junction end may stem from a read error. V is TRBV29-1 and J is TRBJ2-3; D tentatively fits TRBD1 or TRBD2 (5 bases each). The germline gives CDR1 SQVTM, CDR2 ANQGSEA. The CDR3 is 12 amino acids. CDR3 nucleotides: TGCAGCGTTGAGACCGGGGCTGATACGCAGTGTTTT. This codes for CSVETGADTQCF.

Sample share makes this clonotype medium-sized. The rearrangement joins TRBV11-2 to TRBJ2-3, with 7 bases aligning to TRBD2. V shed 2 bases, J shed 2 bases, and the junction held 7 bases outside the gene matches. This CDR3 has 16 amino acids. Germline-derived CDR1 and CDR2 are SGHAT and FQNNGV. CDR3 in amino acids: CASSLILAGDTDTQYF. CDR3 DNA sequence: TGTGCCAGCAGCTTAATATTGGCGGGGGACACAGATACGCAGTATTTT. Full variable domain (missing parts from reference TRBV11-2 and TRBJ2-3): EAGVAQSPRYKIIEKRQSVAFWCNPISGHATLYWYQQILGQGPKLLIQFQNNGVVDDSQLPKDRFSAERLKGVDSTLKIQPAKLEDSAVYLCASSLILAGDTDTQYFGPGTRLTVL.

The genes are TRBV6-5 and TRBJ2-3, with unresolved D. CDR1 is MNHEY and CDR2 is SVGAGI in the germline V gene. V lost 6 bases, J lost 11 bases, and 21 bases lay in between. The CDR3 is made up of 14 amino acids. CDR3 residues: CASSRTATRHMQYF. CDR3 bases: TGTGCCAGCAGCCGAACCGCGACCCGTCATATGCAGTATTTT.

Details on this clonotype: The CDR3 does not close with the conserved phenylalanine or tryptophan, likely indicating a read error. The CDR3 loop reads CASRDGTSVRGSTYTQYS. CDR3 nucleotide sequence: TGTGCCAGCAGGGATGGGACTAGCGTGAGGGGGAGCACATATACGCAGTATTCT. The V gene is TRBV12-3 or TRBV12-4, the J gene TRBJ2-3; 10 positions agree with TRBD2. The CDR3 runs to 18 residues.

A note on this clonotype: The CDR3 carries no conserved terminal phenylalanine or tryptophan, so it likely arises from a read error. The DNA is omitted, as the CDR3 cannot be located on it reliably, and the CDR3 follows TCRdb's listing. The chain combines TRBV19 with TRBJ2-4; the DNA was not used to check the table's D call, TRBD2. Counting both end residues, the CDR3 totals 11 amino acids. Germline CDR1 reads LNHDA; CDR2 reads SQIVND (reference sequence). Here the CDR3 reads CASRSGLPYPI.

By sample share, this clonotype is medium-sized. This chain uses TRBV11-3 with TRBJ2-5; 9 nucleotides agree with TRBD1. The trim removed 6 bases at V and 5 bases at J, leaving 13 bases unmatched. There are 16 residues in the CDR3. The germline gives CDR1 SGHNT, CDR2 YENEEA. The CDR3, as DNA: TGTGCCAGCAGACTCGCCGGGACAGGGATTGGGGAGACCCAGTACTTC. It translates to CASRLAGTGIGETQYF.

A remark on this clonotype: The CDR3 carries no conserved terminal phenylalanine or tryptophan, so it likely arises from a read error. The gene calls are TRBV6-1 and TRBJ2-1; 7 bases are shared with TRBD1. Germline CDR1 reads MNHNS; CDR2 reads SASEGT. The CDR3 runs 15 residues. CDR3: CASRVQGSSYNEQFL. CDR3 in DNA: TGTGCTAGCAGGGTACAGGGGAGCTCCTACAATGAGCAGTTCCTC.

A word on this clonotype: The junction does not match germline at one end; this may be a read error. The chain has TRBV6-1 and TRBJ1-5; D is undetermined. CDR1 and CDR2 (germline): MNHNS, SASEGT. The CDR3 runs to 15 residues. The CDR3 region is CASNGALGPNQPLHF. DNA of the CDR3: TGTGCCAGCAATGGAGCGCTAGGGCCAAATCAGCCCCTGCATTTT.

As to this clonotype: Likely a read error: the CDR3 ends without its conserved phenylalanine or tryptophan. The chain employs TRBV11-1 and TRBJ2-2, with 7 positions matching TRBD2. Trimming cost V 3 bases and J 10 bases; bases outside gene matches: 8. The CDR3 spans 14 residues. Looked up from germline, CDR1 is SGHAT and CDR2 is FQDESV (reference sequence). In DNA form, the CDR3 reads TGTGCCAGCAGCTTGGGAGGGAAGGCCGTGGAGCTGTTTTCT. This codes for CASSLGGKAVELFS.

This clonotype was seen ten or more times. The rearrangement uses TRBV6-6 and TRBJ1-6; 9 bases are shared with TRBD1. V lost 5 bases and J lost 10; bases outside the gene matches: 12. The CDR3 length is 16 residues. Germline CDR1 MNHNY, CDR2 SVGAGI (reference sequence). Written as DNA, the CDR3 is TGTGCCAGCAGTACCACAACAGGGGGCTCGAGGTCACCCCTCCACTTT. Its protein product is CASSTTTGGSRSPLHF.

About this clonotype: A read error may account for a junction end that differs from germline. CDR3 nucleotides: TGTGCCAGCAGCCATGGGGCTAGCGGTACCTACGAGCAGTACTTT. Its protein product is CASSHGASGTYEQYF. The chain couples TRBV4-2 to TRBJ2-7; 7 nucleotides agree with TRBD2. The CDR3 is made up of 15 amino acids. Germline V gene lookup returns CDR1 LGHNA and CDR2 YNFKEQ.

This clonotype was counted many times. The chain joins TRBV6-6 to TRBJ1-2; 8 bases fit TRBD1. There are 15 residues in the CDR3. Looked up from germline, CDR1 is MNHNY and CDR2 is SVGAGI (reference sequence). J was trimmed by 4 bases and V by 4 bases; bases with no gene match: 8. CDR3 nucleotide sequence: TGTGCCAGCAGTTTCCCATACGGGACAGGCTATGGCTACACCTTC. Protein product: CASSFPYGTGYGYTF.

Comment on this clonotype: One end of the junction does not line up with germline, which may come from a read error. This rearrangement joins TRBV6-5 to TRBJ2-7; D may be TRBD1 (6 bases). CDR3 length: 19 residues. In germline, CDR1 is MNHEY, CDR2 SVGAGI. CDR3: CTSTVLSFDRTTTPYEQYF. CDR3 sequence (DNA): TGTACCAGCACCGTACTCAGCTTCGACAGGACAACGACCCCCTACGAGCAGTACTTC.

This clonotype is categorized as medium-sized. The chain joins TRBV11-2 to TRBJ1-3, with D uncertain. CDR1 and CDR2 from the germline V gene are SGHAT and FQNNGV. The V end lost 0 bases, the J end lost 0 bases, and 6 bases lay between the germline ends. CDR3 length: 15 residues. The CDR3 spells CASSLEPSSGNTIYF. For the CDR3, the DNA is TGTGCCAGCAGCTTAGAACCCAGCTCTGGAAACACCATATATTTT.

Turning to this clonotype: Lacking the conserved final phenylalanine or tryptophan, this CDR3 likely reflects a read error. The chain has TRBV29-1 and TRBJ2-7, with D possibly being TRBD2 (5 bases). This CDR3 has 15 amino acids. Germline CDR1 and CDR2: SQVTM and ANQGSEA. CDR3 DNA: TGCAGTGTTGAAGTGAGGGCGGATAGCTCCTACGAGCAGTACTTG. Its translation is CSVEVRADSSYEQYL.

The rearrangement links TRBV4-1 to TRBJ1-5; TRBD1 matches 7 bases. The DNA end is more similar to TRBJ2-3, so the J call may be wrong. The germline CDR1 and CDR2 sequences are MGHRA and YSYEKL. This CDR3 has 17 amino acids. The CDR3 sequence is CASGPRQGVTLNQPQYF. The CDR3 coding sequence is TGCGCCAGCGGCCCTCGACAGGGAGTAACCCTTAATCAGCCCCAGTATTTT.

CDR3 sequence reads: CASSYSPFAGLKTGELFF. In DNA, the CDR3 is TGTGCCAGCAGTTACTCCCCCTTTGCGGGATTGAAGACCGGGGAGCTGTTTTTT. The V call is TRBV6-2 or TRBV6-3, the J call TRBJ2-2; maybe TRBD2 (6 bases). This CDR3 has 18 amino acids. CDR1 and CDR2 from the germline V gene are MNHEY and SVGEGT. V dropped 0 bases and J dropped 5 bases, with 19 bases sitting between them.

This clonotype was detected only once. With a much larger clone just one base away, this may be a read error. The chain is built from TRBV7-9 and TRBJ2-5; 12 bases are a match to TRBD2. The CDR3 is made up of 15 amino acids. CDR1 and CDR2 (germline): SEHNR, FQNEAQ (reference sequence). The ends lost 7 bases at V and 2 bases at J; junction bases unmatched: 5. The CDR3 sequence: CASTRGLAGQETQYF. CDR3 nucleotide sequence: TGTGCCAGCACCCGAGGACTAGCGGGGCAAGAGACCCAGTACTTC.

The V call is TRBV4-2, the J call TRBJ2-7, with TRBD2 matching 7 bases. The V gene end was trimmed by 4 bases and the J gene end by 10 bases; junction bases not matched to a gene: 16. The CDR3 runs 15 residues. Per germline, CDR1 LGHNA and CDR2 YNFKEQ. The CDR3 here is CASSPTVRELCDQYF. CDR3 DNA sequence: TGTGCCAGCAGCCCCACGGTGCGGGAGCTTTGCGACCAGTACTTC.

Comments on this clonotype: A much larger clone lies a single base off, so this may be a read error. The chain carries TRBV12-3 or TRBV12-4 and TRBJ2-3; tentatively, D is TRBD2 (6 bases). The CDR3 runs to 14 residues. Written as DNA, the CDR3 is TGTGCCAGCAGCGGGAGACAAAGCACAGATACGCGGTATTTT. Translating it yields CASSGRQSTDTRYF.

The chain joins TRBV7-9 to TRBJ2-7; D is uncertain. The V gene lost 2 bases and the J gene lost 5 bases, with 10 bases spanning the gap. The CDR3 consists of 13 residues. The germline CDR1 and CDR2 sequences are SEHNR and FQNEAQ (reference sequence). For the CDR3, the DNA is TGTGCCAGCAGCTTAAGCCAACCCCACGAGCAGTACTTC. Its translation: CASSLSQPHEQYF.

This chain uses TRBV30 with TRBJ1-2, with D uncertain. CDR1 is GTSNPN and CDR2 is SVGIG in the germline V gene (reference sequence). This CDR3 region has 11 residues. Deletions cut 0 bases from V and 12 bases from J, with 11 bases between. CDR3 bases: TGTGCCTGGAGTGTATGGGGAGGCCACACCTTC. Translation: CAWSVWGGHTF.

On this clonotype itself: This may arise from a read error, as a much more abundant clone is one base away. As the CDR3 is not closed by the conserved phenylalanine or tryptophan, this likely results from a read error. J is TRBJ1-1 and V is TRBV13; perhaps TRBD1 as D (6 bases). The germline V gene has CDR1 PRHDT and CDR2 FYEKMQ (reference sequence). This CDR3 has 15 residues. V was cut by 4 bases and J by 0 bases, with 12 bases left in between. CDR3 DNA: TGTGCCAGCAGCTCCGAGGGGGGGTTGAACACTGAAGCTTTCGTT. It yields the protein CASSSEGGLNTEAFV.

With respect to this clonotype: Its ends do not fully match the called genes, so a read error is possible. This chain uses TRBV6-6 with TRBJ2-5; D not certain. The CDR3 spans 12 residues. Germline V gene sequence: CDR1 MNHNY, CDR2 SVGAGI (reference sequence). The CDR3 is CSSSANQEIQYF. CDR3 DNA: TGTTCCAGCAGTGCAAACCAAGAGATCCAGTACTTC.